The subject of this entry is one TCR beta chain. The antigen is unknown. Produced via immunoSEQ multiplex PCR; TCRdb's table is partial and in-frame only. The sample holds fewer than 95,000 clones; over 90% are singletons and the top ten take over 0.15%. The data stem from a study of graft-versus-host responses after intestinal transplantation. The overall study: The whole recipient group had anti-thymocyte globulin induction followed by tacrolimus and steroids for approximately three years. General study findings and limits: GvH clones appeared in recipient marrow, some first in ileum or blood. Clonal ratios of graft-versus-host to host-versus-graft in allografts were high for patients exhibiting graft-donor T cell macrochimerism.

After removal of 4 bases from V and 3 bases from J, the junction contained 17 bases not matched to a gene. This CDR3 spans 19 amino acids. Germline V lookup: CDR1 SGHDN, CDR2 FVKESK. The clonotype originates from a human donor who was the organ donor for an intestinal transplant. This specimen consisted of unstimulated CD4+ T cells sorted from spleen or lymph node cells, obtained before transplant. The rearrangement links TRBV14 to TRBJ2-3, with 9 positions matching TRBD1. The CDR3 DNA reads TGTGCCAGCAGCCGACCGGGACAGGGATTGAACCTCAGAACAGATACGCAGTATTTT. It codes for CASSRPGQGLNLRTDTQYF.